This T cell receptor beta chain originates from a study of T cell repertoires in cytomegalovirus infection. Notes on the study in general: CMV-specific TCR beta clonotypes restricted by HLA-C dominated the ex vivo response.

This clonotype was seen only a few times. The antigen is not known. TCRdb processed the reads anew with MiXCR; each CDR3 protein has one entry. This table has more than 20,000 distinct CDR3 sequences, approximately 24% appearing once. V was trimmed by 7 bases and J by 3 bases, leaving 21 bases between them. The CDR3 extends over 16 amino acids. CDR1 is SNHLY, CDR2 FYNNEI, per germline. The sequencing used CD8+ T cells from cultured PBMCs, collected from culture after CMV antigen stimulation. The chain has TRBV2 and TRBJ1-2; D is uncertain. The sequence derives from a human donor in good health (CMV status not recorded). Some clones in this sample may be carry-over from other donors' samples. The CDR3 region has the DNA TGTGCCAGCACCGTTGCTGACCGTGGTCAGGACTATGGCTACACCTTC. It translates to CASTVADRGQDYGYTF. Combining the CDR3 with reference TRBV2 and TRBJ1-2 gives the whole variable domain EPEVTQTPSHQVTQMGQEVILRCVPISNHLYFYWYRQILGQKVEFLVSFYNNEISEKSEIFDDQFSVERPDGSNFTLKIRSTKLEDSAMYFCASTVADRGQDYGYTFGSGTRLTVV.